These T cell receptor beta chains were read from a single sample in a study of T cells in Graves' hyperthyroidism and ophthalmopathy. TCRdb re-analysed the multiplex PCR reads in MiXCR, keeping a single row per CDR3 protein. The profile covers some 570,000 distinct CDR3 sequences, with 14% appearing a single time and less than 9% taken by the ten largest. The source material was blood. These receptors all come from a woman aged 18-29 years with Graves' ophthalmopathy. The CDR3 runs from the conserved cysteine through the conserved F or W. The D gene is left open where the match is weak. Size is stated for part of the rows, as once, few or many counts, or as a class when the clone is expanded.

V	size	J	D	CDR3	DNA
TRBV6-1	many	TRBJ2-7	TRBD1	CASKTPRGQGATYEQYF	TGTGCCAGCAAAACCCCAAGGGGACAGGGGGCGACGTACGAGCAGTACTTC
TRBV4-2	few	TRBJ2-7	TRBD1	CASSPQQGAAYEQYF	TGTGCCAGCAGCCCCCAACAGGGGGCTGCCTACGAGCAGTACTTC
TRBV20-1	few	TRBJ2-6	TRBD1	CSARDVRGQAYGANVLTF	TGCAGTGCTAGAGATGTTAGGGGGCAGGCTTACGGGGCCAACGTCCTGACTTTC
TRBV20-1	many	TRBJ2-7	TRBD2	CSARDPGGAEYEQYF	TGCAGTGCTAGAGATCCGGGAGGGGCCGAATACGAGCAGTACTTC
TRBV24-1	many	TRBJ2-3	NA	CATSIWGQNTQYF	TGTGCCACCAGTATCTGGGGTCAGAATACGCAGTATTTT
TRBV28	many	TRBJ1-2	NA	CASSLPTESYGYTF	TGTGCCAGCAGCCTACCCACAGAATCCTATGGCTACACCTTC
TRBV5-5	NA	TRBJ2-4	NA	CASSLEDRSKNIQYF	TGTGCCAGCAGCTTGGAAGACAGATCCAAAAACATTCAGTACTTC
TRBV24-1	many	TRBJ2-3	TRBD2	CATSDLQTSGADTQYF	TGTGCCACCAGTGATTTGCAGACTAGCGGGGCAGATACGCAGTATTTT
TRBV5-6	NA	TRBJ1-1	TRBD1	CASSWGQGQGEAFF	TGTGCCAGCAGCTGGGGACAGGGGCAGGGTGAAGCTTTCTTT
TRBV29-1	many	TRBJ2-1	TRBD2	CSVGLAGGSSYNEQFF	TGCAGCGTTGGACTAGCGGGAGGGAGCTCCTACAATGAGCAGTTCTTC
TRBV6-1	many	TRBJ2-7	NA	CASSYSRTSYEQYF	TGTGCCAGCAGTTATTCCCGGACTTCCTACGAGCAGTACTTC
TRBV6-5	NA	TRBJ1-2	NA	CASSYSTGASGGYTF	TGTGCCAGCAGTTACTCGACAGGCGCCTCGGGGGGCTACACCTTC
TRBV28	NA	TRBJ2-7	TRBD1	CASGTRTGGNYEQYF	TGTGCCAGCGGTACCCGGACAGGGGGCAACTACGAGCAGTACTTC
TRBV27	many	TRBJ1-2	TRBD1	CASSFLTGVNYGYTF	TGTGCCAGCAGTTTCCTGACAGGGGTTAACTATGGCTACACCTTC
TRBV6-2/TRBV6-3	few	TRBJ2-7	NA	CASKESSPHYEQYF	TGTGCCAGCAAGGAATCCTCCCCGCACTACGAGCAGTACTTC
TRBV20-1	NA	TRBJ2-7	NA	CSAPGTPDSSYEQYF	TGCAGTGCTCCCGGAACCCCTGACTCCTCCTACGAGCAGTACTTC
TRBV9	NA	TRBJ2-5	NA	CASSVGQGGGVETQYF	TGTGCCAGCAGCGTAGGACAGGGTGGGGGGGTAGAGACCCAGTACTTC
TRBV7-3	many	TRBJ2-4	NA	CASSQADGDIQYF	TGTGCCAGCAGCCAGGCGGATGGGGACATTCAGTACTTC
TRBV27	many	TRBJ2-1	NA	CASIPTRDYNEQFF	TGTGCCAGCATTCCAACCCGGGATTACAATGAGCAGTTCTTC
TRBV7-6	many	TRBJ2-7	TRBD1	CASSPEQGTSYEQYF	TGTGCCAGCAGCCCAGAACAGGGGACCTCCTACGAGCAGTACTTC
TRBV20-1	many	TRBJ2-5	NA	CSSLGLLQETQYF	TGCAGTTCACTGGGACTGCTGCAAGAGACCCAGTACTTC
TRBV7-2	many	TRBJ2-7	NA	CASSFLDSRAGEQYF	TGTGCCAGCAGCTTCCTAGACTCTCGTGCGGGTGAGCAGTACTTC
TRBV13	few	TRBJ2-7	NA	CASSLEGLRMGEQYF	TGTGCCAGCAGCTTAGAAGGGTTACGTATGGGGGAGCAGTACTTC
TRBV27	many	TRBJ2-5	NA	CASSPTPGGQYF	TGTGCCAGCAGTCCCACCCCCGGCGGCCAGTACTTC
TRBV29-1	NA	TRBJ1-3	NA	CSVYQSLGNTIYF	TGCAGCGTTTATCAGAGCTTGGGAAACACCATATATTTT
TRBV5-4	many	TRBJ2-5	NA	CAIMGQGETQYF	TGTGCCATCATGGGCCAAGGGGAGACCCAGTACTTC
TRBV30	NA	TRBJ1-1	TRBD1	CAGRQGYTEAFF	TGTGCCGGCCGACAGGGCTACACTGAAGCTTTCTTT
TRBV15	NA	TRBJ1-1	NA	CATSTRENTEAFF	TGTGCCACCAGCACAAGGGAGAACACTGAAGCTTTCTTT
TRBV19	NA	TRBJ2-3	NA	CASSADSWRTDTQYF	TGTGCCAGTAGTGCCGACAGCTGGCGGACAGATACGCAGTATTTT
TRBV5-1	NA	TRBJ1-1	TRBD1	CASSVTGTGNTEAFF	TGCGCCAGCAGCGTCACCGGGACAGGGAACACTGAAGCTTTCTTT
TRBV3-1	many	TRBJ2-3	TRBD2	CASSQVRLAGVGTDTQYF	TGTGCCAGCAGCCAAGTACGACTAGCGGGCGTCGGCACAGATACGCAGTATTTT
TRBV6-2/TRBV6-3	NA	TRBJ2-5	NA	CASSSTGWKETQYF	TGTGCCAGCAGTTCCACAGGGTGGAAAGAGACCCAGTACTTC
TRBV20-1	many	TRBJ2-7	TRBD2	CSARALTSGSHEQYF	TGCAGTGCTAGAGCCCTGACTAGCGGGAGCCACGAGCAGTACTTC
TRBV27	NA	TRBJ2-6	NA	CASARTISGANVLTF	TGTGCCAGCGCTCGGACAATCTCTGGGGCCAACGTCCTGACTTTC
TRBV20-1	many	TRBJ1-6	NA	CSAIPPVSDSPLHF	TGCAGTGCTATCCCCCCGGTCAGTGATTCACCCCTCCACTTT
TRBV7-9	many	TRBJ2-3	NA	CASSLLLVFNEPGDTQYF	TGTGCCAGCAGCTTGCTCTTGGTCTTTAACGAACCCGGGGATACGCAGTATTTT
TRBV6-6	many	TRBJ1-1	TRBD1	CASSSTPGGEARPEAFF	TGTGCCAGCAGTTCAACACCAGGGGGAGAGGCCCGTCCTGAAGCTTTCTTT
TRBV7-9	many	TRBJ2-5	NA	CASSFSGRVETQYF	TGTGCCAGCAGCTTCTCCGGGAGAGTAGAGACCCAGTACTTC
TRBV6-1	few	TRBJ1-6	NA	CASRVESPLHF	TGTGCCAGCAGGGTGGAGTCACCCCTCCACTTT
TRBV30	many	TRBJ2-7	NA	CAWIDSSYEQYF	TGTGCCTGGATAGATTCCTCCTACGAGCAGTACTTC
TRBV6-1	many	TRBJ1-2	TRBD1	CASSGPDRGSYGYTF	TGTGCCAGCAGTGGGCCAGACAGGGGCTCCTATGGCTACACCTTC
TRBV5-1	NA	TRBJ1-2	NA	CASSLDDQVIFYGYTF	TGCGCCAGCAGCTTGGACGACCAGGTCATCTTCTATGGCTACACCTTC
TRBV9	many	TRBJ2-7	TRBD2	CASSVAGGDTAYEQYF	TGTGCCAGCAGCGTAGCCGGGGGGGACACCGCCTACGAGCAGTACTTC
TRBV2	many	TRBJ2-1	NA	CASTASLASNYEQFF	TGTGCCAGCACCGCGAGCCTAGCGTCGAACTATGAGCAGTTCTTC
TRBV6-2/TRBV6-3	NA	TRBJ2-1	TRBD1	CASSYSRGPYNEQFF	TGTGCCAGCAGTTACTCGAGGGGGCCGTACAATGAGCAGTTCTTC
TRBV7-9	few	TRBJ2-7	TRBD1	CASSEVTGVFYEQYF	TGTGCCAGCAGCGAAGTGACAGGGGTATTCTACGAGCAGTACTTC
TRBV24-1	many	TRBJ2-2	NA	CATSDLVWGRGTGELFF	TGTGCCACCAGTGATTTGGTATGGGGCCGGGGCACCGGGGAGCTGTTTTTT
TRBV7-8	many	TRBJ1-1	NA	CASSLAWQGVTEAFF	TGTGCCAGCAGCTTAGCGTGGCAGGGCGTCACTGAAGCTTTCTTT
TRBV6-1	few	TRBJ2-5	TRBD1	CASSEEHRGQETQYF	TGTGCCAGCAGTGAAGAGCACAGGGGGCAAGAGACCCAGTACTTC
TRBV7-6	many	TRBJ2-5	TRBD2	CASSLFLLSGSGTRETQYF	TGTGCCAGCAGCTTATTCCTCTTAAGCGGGAGCGGGACCAGGGAGACCCAGTACTTC
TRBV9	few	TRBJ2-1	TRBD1	CASSVQGALEYNEQFF	TGTGCCAGCAGCGTACAGGGGGCGCTTGAGTACAATGAGCAGTTCTTC
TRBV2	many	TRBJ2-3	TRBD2	CASSVGGTSGSTDTQYF	TGTGCCAGCAGTGTTGGGGGGACTAGCGGGAGCACAGATACGCAGTATTTT
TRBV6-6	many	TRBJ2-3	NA	CASSYGSFPDTQYF	TGTGCCAGCAGTTACGGTAGTTTCCCAGATACGCAGTATTTT
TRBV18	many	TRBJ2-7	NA	CASSPTGSVTYEQYF	TGTGCCAGCTCACCAACCGGGTCGGTCACCTACGAGCAGTACTTC
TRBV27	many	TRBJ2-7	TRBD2	CASTGASGSERYEQYF	TGTGCCAGCACTGGGGCTAGCGGGAGTGAGCGTTACGAGCAGTACTTC
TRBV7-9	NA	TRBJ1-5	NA	CASSGIKDRGQPQHF	TGTGCCAGCAGCGGCATTAAGGACAGAGGTCAGCCCCAGCATTTT
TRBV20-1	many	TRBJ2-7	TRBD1	CSALDREIPQSYEQYF	TGCAGTGCTTTGGACAGGGAAATCCCTCAATCCTACGAGCAGTACTTC
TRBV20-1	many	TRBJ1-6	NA	CSARDWGTASYNSPLHF	TGCAGTGCTAGAGATTGGGGAACGGCGAGTTATAATTCACCCCTCCACTTT
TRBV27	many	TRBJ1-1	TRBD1	CASSSRGQTEAFF	TGTGCCAGCAGTTCAAGGGGACAGACTGAAGCTTTCTTT